This T cell receptor (beta chain) was captured by sequencing in a study of blood T cell repertoires in COVID-19. Resolution of symptoms, clearance, or two negative PCRs was present in recovered Cohort 3 donors. Measured with immunoSEQ multiplex PCR; TCRdb has only the in-frame clones, and not every one. The data contain 150,000 to 200,000 clones, approximately 88% of them singletons. The germline CDR1 and CDR2 sequences are MNHNS and SASEGT. The CDR3 contains 15 residues. Trimming took off 2 bases at V and 1 base at J, with 9 bases between the two ends. The origin of this receptor is an older woman who had recovered from COVID-19. This chain links TRBV6-1 with TRBJ1-5; D uncertain. Sequencing used PBMCs or T cells enriched from blood (not recorded which). The CDR3 here is CASSENGGSNQPQHF. The DNA for the CDR3 is TGTGCCAGCAGTGAAAATGGAGGGAGCAATCAGCCCCAGCATTTT.